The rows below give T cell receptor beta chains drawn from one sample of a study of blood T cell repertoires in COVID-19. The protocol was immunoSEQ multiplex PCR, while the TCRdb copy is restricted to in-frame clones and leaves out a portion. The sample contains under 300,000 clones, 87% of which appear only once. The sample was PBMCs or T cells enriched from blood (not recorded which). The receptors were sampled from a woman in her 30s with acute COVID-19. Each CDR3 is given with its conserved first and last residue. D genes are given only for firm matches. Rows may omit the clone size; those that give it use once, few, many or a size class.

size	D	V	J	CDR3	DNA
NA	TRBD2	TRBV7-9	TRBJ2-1	CASSLGNSGTYLFF	TGTGCCAGCAGCTTAGGAAATAGCGGGACCTATCTTTTCTTC
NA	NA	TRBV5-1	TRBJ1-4	CASSTQGTNEKLFF	TGCGCCAGCAGCACACAGGGAACTAATGAAAAACTGTTTTTT
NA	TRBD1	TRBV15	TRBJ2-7	CATSRMDRSYEQYF	TGTGCCACCAGCAGGATGGACAGGTCCTACGAGCAGTACTTC
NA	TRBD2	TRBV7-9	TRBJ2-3	CASSPGTTSSTDTQYF	TGTGCCAGCAGCCCAGGGACTACCTCTAGCACAGATACGCAGTATTTT
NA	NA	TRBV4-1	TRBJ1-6	CASSQDGPLSPLHF	TGCGCCAGCAGCCAAGATGGGCCCCTTTCACCCCTCCACTTT
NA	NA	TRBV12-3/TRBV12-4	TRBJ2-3	CASSLIADTQYF	TGTGCCAGCAGTTTGATAGCAGATACGCAGTATTTT
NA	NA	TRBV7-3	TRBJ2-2	CASSPIVTGELFF	TGTGCCAGCAGCCCAATAGTCACCGGGGAGCTGTTTTTT
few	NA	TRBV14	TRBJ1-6	CASSQVQNSPLHF	TGTGCCAGCAGCCAAGTCCAGAATTCACCCCTCCACTTT
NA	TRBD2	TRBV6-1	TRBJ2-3	CASSARLAGDTDTQYF	TGTGCCAGCAGTGCCCGACTAGCGGGAGATACAGATACGCAGTATTTT
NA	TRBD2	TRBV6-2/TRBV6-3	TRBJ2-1	CASRYGTSLNEQFF	TGTGCCAGCAGATACGGGACTAGTCTCAATGAGCAGTTCTTC
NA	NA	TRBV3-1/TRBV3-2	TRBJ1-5	CASSQGQQPQHF	TGTGCCAGCAGCCAGGGGCAGCAGCCCCAGCATTTT
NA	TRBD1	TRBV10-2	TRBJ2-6	CASSESRQGNSGANVLTF	TGCGCCAGCAGTGAGTCGCGACAGGGGAACTCTGGGGCCAACGTCCTGACTTTC
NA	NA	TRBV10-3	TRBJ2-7	CAISGTLGYEQYF	TGTGCCATCAGTGGGACTTTGGGGTACGAGCAGTACTTC
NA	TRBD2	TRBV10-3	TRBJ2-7	CAIFDPGLAGPYEQYF	TGTGCCATCTTTGACCCCGGGCTAGCGGGCCCCTACGAGCAGTACTTC
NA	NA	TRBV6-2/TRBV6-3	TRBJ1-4	CASSYSGATNEKLFF	TGTGCCAGCAGTTACTCAGGGGCAACTAATGAAAAACTGTTTTTT
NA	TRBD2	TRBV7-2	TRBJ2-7	CASSFYSGNEQYF	TGTGCCAGCAGTTTTTATAGCGGGAACGAGCAGTACTTC
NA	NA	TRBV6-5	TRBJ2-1	CASSIQSSYNEQFF	TGTGCCAGCAGCATACAGAGCTCCTACAATGAGCAGTTCTTC
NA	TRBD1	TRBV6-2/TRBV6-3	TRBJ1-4	CASSYSGTGDGEKLFF	TGTGCCAGCAGTTACTCCGGGACAGGGGATGGAGAAAAACTGTTTTTT
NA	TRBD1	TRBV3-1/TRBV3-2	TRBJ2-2	CASSQGQGASNTGELFF	TGTGCCAGCAGCCAGGGACAGGGGGCCTCGAACACCGGGGAGCTGTTTTTT
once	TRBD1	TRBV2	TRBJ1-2	CASSVGTGARGYTF	TGTGCCAGCAGTGTTGGGACAGGGGCTCGCGGCTACACCTTC
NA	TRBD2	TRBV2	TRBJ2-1	CASRDALAGDEQFF	TGTGCCAGCAGGGACGCCTTAGCGGGAGATGAGCAGTTCTTC
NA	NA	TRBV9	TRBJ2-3	CASSGHIKGAGTDTQYF	TGTGCCAGCAGCGGACACATTAAGGGGGCGGGGACAGATACGCAGTATTTT
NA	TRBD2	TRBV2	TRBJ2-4	CASSDALLAGGQHLLKNIQYF	TGTGCCAGCAGTGATGCCCTACTAGCGGGGGGGCAACACTTATTAAAAAACATTCAGTACTTC
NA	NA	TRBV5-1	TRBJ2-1	CASSLVVADEQFF	TGCGCCAGCAGCTTGGTGGTAGCCGATGAGCAGTTCTTC
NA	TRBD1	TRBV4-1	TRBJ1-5	CASSQGEWKGQGNQPQHF	TGCGCCAGCAGCCAAGGGGAATGGAAGGGACAGGGCAATCAGCCCCAGCATTTT
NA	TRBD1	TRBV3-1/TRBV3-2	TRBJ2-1	CASSWTGGWQFF	TGTGCCAGCAGCTGGACAGGGGGCTGGCAGTTCTTC
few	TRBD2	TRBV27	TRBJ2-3	CASSLRTSPSTDTQYF	TGTGCCAGCAGTCTCCGGACTAGCCCCAGCACAGATACGCAGTATTTT
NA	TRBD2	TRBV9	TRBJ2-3	CASSMTSGGITDTQYF	TGTGCCAGCAGCATGACTAGCGGGGGGATCACAGATACGCAGTATTTT
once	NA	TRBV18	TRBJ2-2	CASSPPSGTGELFF	TGTGCCAGCTCACCACCGAGTGGCACCGGGGAGCTGTTTTTT
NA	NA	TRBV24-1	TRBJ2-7	CATRGGQQYGSSYYEQYF	TGTGCCACCAGGGGGGGGCAACAGTACGGGTCCTCTTACTACGAGCAGTACTTC
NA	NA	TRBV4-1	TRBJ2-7	CASSAYDQGSSEQYF	TGCGCCAGCAGCGCGTACGATCAGGGTAGTAGCGAGCAGTACTTC
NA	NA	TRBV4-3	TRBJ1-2	CASSQDVGLNYGYTF	TGCGCCAGCAGCCAAGATGTTGGCCTCAACTATGGCTACACCTTC
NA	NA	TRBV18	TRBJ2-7	CASSASTPYEQYF	TGTGCCAGCTCAGCTAGCACCCCTTACGAGCAGTACTTC
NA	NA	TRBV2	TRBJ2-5	CASSELERQETQYF	TGTGCCAGCAGTGAACTTGAGAGGCAAGAGACCCAGTACTTC
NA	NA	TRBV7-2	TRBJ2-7	CASSFTSSYEQYF	TGTGCCAGCAGCTTTACTAGCAGCTACGAGCAGTACTTC
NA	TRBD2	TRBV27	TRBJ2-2	CASSFRLAGVGTGELFF	TGTGCCAGCAGTTTCCGACTAGCGGGGGTCGGAACCGGGGAGCTGTTTTTT
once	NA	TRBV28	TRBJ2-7	CASSSRDRDWSYEQYF	TGTGCCAGCAGTTCGAGAGACAGGGACTGGTCCTACGAGCAGTACTTC
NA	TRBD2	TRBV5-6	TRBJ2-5	CASSWTPSGYQETQYF	TGTGCCAGCTCGTGGACGCCTAGCGGGTACCAAGAGACCCAGTACTTC
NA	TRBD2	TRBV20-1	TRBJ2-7	CSASPFTGGIPYEQYF	TGCAGTGCTAGTCCCTTTACGGGGGGGATACCCTACGAGCAGTACTTC
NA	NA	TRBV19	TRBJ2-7	CASSGEPSSYEQYF	TGTGCCAGTAGTGGGGAGCCTAGCTCCTACGAGCAGTACTTC
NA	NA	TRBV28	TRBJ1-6	CASRTYRNSPLHF	TGTGCCAGTCGAACCTACAGGAATTCACCCCTCCACTTT
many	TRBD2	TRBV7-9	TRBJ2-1	CASSLSGTLAGGPYNEQFF	TGTGCCAGCAGCTTATCGGGTACCCTAGCGGGAGGGCCCTACAATGAGCAGTTCTTC
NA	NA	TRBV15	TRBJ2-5	CATSRALEETQYF	TGTGCCACCAGCAGAGCTCTAGAAGAGACCCAGTACTTC
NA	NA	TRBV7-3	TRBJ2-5	CASSPRVMRKQETQYF	TGTGCCAGCAGCCCCCGGGTAATGAGGAAACAAGAGACCCAGTACTTC
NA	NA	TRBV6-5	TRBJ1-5	CASRRDPNQPQHF	TGTGCCAGCCGGAGGGATCCCAATCAGCCCCAGCATTTT
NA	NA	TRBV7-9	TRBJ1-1	CASTWGLEAFF	TGTGCCAGCACGTGGGGGCTAGAAGCTTTCTTT
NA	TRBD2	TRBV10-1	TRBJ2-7	CASSESCSPTSGIPLRRVYEQYF	TGCGCCAGCAGTGAGTCTTGTTCCCCGACTAGCGGGATCCCGCTCAGACGGGTCTACGAGCAGTACTTC
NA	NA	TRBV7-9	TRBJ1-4	CASSFRVEKLFF	TGTGCCAGCAGTTTCAGGGTTGAAAAACTGTTTTTT